The T cell receptor beta chain under discussion was sequenced for a study of blood T cells in healthy people across ages. Study details: About one barcoded beta molecule per two T cells was the capture yield of template switching. Study-wide results and limits: Unknown donor CMV status possibly confounded expanded clonotype changes.

Using a J-beta primer mix together with a sample-barcoded 5' primer, a second PCR was run for roughly 7 to 12 cycles. Each cDNA molecule carried a tag from a template-switch adaptor that contained 12 random nucleotides. TCRdb itself ran the 5' RACE reads through MiXCR, one entry per CDR3 protein. Of 700,000 or so distinct CDR3 sequences detected, about 20% appear once; the ten largest clones hold around 21%. About this clonotype: The target antigen is unknown.

This CDR3 is 16 amino acids long. V trimming: 5 bases; J trimming: 5 bases; junction bases outside the gene matches: 7. CDR1 is SGHVS, CDR2 FQNEAQ, per germline. There were at least 6 micrograms of total RNA extracted from every sample. The sample was blood. The TCR sequence derives from a man between 65 and 79 years old in good health. The V call is TRBV7-8, the J call TRBJ2-3; TRBD2 matches 13 bases. The CDR3 DNA reads as TGTGCCAGCAGCCCAAGGGGACTAGCGGGAAGAGATACGCAGTATTTT. Protein sequence: CASSPRGLAGRDTQYF.